The 29 T cell receptor beta chains presented below share a single source sample, sequenced in a study of T cell responses to AZD1222 COVID-19 vaccine. Only in-frame clones appear in the TCRdb table, and some are missing; sequencing was by immunoSEQ multiplex PCR. Altogether some 130,000 clones are present, more than 85% being singletons, with the ten largest covering approximately 2%. Source: peripheral blood, taken 28 days after the second AZD1222 dose. Receptors originate from an adult who received the AZD1222 COVID-19 vaccine.

This chain joins TRBV30 and TRBJ1-3; 8 nucleotides line up with TRBD1. Germline V gives CDR1 GTSNPN, CDR2 SVGIG (reference sequence). Trimming cost V 4 bases and J 4 bases; bases outside gene matches: 6. This CDR3 has 14 amino acids. The CDR3 here is CAWKLAGGGNTIYF. The DNA of the CDR3 is TGTGCCTGGAAGTTAGCAGGGGGCGGAAACACCATATATTTT.

This chain connects TRBV7-6 to TRBJ2-2, with TRBD2 identical over 8 bases. The CDR3 has 18 residues. V lost 3 bases and J lost 6; bases outside the gene matches: 15. Germline V lookup: CDR1 SGHVS, CDR2 FNYEAQ. In DNA form, the CDR3 reads TGTGCCAGCAGCTTGGTGGGGCCGGGACTAGTAAGGGCCGGGGAGCTGTTTTTT. It yields the protein CASSLVGPGLVRAGELFF.

The chain recombines TRBV19 with TRBJ1-6, with no clear D. Germline lookup yields CDR1 LNHDA and CDR2 SQIVND (reference sequence). The CDR3 sequence is 14 residues long. V was cut by 5 bases and J by 7 bases, with 12 bases left in between. As DNA, the CDR3 is TGTGCCAGTAGTCCAGTACACGGGAATTCACCCCTCCACTTT. Its protein is CASSPVHGNSPLHF.

This clone is a singleton in its sample. The chain has TRBV2 and TRBJ1-1; perhaps TRBD1 as D (5 bases). Germline-derived CDR1 and CDR2 are SNHLY and FYNNEI. V was clipped by 2 bases and J by 0 bases, with 7 bases between them. The CDR3 length is 14 residues. In DNA, the CDR3 is TGTGCCAGCAGTGAAAGACAGTTGAACACTGAAGCTTTCTTT. This translates into CASSERQLNTEAFF.

This clone was seen only once. For the CDR3, the DNA is TGTGCCAGCAGCTTGGAACAGGGGATTTACAATCAGCCCCAGCATTTT. Translation gives CASSLEQGIYNQPQHF. The chain has TRBV5-8 and TRBJ1-5; 7 bases agree with TRBD1. The V segment lost 0 bases and the J segment 3 bases; nucleotides outside the gene matches: 6. The CDR3 extends over 16 amino acids. Germline V gene sequence: CDR1 SGHTS, CDR2 YDEGEE.

The rearrangement uses TRBV21-1 and TRBJ1-2; the table's D gene call, TRBD1, was not cross checked with the DNA. TRBV21-1 is a listed pseudogene. This CDR3 contains 13 residues. DNA of the CDR3: TGTGCCAGCAGCAAACGGACAATCTATGGCTACACCTTC. Translating gives CASSKRTIYGYTF.

The V gene is TRBV7-3, the J gene TRBJ2-6, with D unresolved. CDR1 SGHTA and CDR2 FQGTGA come from the germline V gene. Trimming pared 4 bases from V and 0 bases from J, leaving 7 bases between. There are 15 residues in the CDR3. CDR3 sequence: CASSSYSSGANVLTF. CDR3 DNA sequence: TGTGCCAGCAGCTCCTACAGCTCTGGGGCCAACGTCCTGACTTTC.

V gene TRBV7-9 combines with J gene TRBJ1-2; possibly TRBD1 for D (5 bases). The CDR3 runs 14 residues. Germline V gene data show CDR1 as SEHNR and CDR2 as FQNEAQ (reference sequence). Trimming took 5 bases from V and 6 from J, leaving 16 bases between them. The CDR3 nucleotides read TGTGCCAGCAGCACCTCCGGGACCCAACATGGCTACACCTTC. Encoded protein: CASSTSGTQHGYTF.

The chain recombines TRBV21-1 with TRBJ1-2; the DNA was not compared with TRBD1, the D call given in the table. TRBV21-1 is a known pseudogene. CDR3 length: 14 residues. CDR3 coding DNA: TGTGCCAGCAGCAAAGGAGCAGGGTCCTATGGCTACACCTTC. Its translation is CASSKGAGSYGYTF.

The rearrangement uses TRBV29-1 and TRBJ2-5, with TRBD2 as a possible D gene (5 bases). CDR3 length: 12 amino acids. Trimming took off 6 bases at V and 5 bases at J, with 13 bases between the two ends. Per the germline V gene, CDR1 is SQVTM and CDR2 is ANQGSEA. The CDR3 loop is CSVWRAGETQYF. For the CDR3, the DNA is TGCAGCGTCTGGCGGGCCGGGGAGACCCAGTACTTC.

On this clone itself: Other DNA variants within this sample encode the same CDR3. J is TRBJ1-2 and V is TRBV6-5; no clear D. The V gene's germline CDR1 is MNHEY and CDR2 SVGAGI. This CDR3 comprises 13 residues. Between the trimmed V and J ends, which lost 5 bases and 8 bases, there was a span of 15 bases. Here the CDR3 DNA reads TGTGCCAGCAGTCTTCCCGGCGGTTACGGCTACACCTTC. This codes for CASSLPGGYGYTF.

The chain joins TRBV21-1 to TRBJ2-1; the table's D call TRBD2 went unverified against the DNA. TRBV21-1 is annotated as a pseudogene. This CDR3 comprises 17 residues. CDR3 residues: CASSKPTSGKTRDEQFF. The CDR3 DNA reads as TGTGCCAGCAGCAAACCTACTAGCGGGAAAACGAGAGATGAGCAGTTCTTC.

A single count supports this clone. The chain is built from TRBV18 and TRBJ1-4, with D maybe TRBD1 (6 bases). This CDR3 is built from 15 residues. Deletions cut 3 bases from V and 8 bases from J, with 16 bases between. Germline V CDR1 and CDR2: KGHSH, LQKENI. The CDR3 DNA reads TGTGCCAGCTCACCGACCGCACAGGGCGACGAAAAACTGTTTTTT. Translation gives CASSPTAQGDEKLFF.

V gene TRBV9 combines with J gene TRBJ2-3; a possible D gene is TRBD2 (5 bases). Per the germline V gene, CDR1 is SGDLS and CDR2 is YYNGEE. CDR3 length: 16 residues. Between the trimmed V and J ends, which lost 4 bases and 1 base, there was a span of 16 bases. CDR3 in amino acids: CASSPYGGAGTDTQYF. The CDR3 DNA reads TGTGCCAGCAGCCCTTATGGCGGAGCGGGCACAGATACGCAGTATTTT.

This rearrangement joins TRBV2 to TRBJ1-1, with 7 bases identical to TRBD1. The CDR3 consists of 14 residues. Per germline, CDR1 SNHLY and CDR2 FYNNEI. J was trimmed by 5 bases and V by 2 bases; bases with no gene match: 5. CDR3 in amino acids: CASSEPGGTTEAFF. The CDR3, as DNA: TGTGCCAGCAGTGAACCAGGGGGAACAACTGAAGCTTTCTTT.

This chain uses TRBV6-5 with TRBJ1-2; 8 bases align to TRBD1. CDR3 size: 14 residues. The germline CDR1 and CDR2 sequences are MNHEY and SVGAGI. The V and J ends lost 2 bases and 7 bases, in that order; junction bases with no gene match: 6. The CDR3 reads CASSYRTGGSGYTF. DNA for the CDR3: TGTGCCAGCAGTTACCGCACAGGGGGTAGTGGCTACACCTTC.

The chain has TRBV19 and TRBJ1-2, with 9 bases that match TRBD1. V trimming: 5 bases; J trimming: 6 bases; junction bases outside the gene matches: 7. The length of the CDR3 is 14 residues. In germline, CDR1 is LNHDA, CDR2 SQIVND (reference sequence). The CDR3, as DNA: TGTGCCAGTAGTCTGACAGGGGGAAAAGATGGCTACACCTTC. Its translation: CASSLTGGKDGYTF.

V and J are TRBV10-1 and TRBJ2-3, with D uncertain. Germline loops: CDR1 WNHNN, CDR2 SYGVQD (reference sequence). CDR3 size: 14 residues. V lost 5 bases and J lost 6, with 15 bases in between. The CDR3 here is CASSPSGTPDTQYF. The DNA of the CDR3 is TGCGCCAGCAGTCCCTCAGGCACCCCGGATACGCAGTATTTT.

This clone was seen once. The chain recombines TRBV18 with TRBJ2-3; 12 bases line up with TRBD2. V lost 4 bases to trimming and J lost 6 bases; unmatched junction nucleotides: 5. Germline lookup yields CDR1 KGHSH and CDR2 LQKENI. The CDR3 is made up of 15 amino acids. The chain's CDR3 is CASSRTSGDLDTQYF. The CDR3 DNA reads TGTGCCAGCTCACGGACTAGCGGGGACTTGGATACGCAGTATTTT.

The CDR3 coding sequence is TGCGCCAGCAGCCAAGAGGGTCAGGAGGGGAATCAGCCCCAGCATTTT. Protein product: CASSQEGQEGNQPQHF. The chain carries TRBV4-3 and TRBJ1-5; D might be TRBD1 (5 bases). CDR3 size: 16 residues. Germline CDR1 reads LGHNA; CDR2 reads YSLEER. Trimming took off 0 bases at V and 4 bases at J, with 13 bases between the two ends.

The gene calls are TRBV5-1 and TRBJ1-2, with 7 positions matching TRBD1. The CDR3 is made up of 13 amino acids. The V gene's germline CDR1 is SGHRS and CDR2 YFSETQ. Trimming took 4 bases from V and 4 from J; bases not matched to a gene: 4. The CDR3 here is CASSLQGSYGYTF. CDR3 sequence (DNA): TGCGCCAGCAGCCTACAGGGGAGCTATGGCTACACCTTC.

The V gene is TRBV28, the J gene TRBJ1-2; D might be TRBD1 (6 bases). Germline V gene data show CDR1 as MDHEN and CDR2 as SYDVKM. This CDR3 has 15 residues. The V gene lost 1 base and the J gene lost 3 bases, with 12 bases spanning the gap. Written as DNA, the CDR3 is TGTGCCAGCAGTTTATCTGGGGGCCCCTACTATGGCTACACCTTC. It is translated as CASSLSGGPYYGYTF.

CDR3 coding DNA: TGTGCCAGCAGCTTGGACAGGGTTCATGGCTACACCTTC. As protein: CASSLDRVHGYTF. This chain connects TRBV13 to TRBJ1-2, with 8 positions matching TRBD1. Germline CDR1 reads PRHDT; CDR2 reads FYEKMQ (reference sequence). There are 13 residues in the CDR3. V shed 3 bases, J shed 6 bases, and the junction held 3 bases outside the gene matches.

The rearrangement uses TRBV25-1 and TRBJ2-1; TRBD2 is a possible D gene (6 bases). The V gene lost 5 bases and the J gene lost 5 bases, with 13 bases spanning the gap. CDR1 and CDR2 (germline): MGHDK, SYGVNS. CDR3 length: 14 amino acids. In DNA, the CDR3 is TGTGCCAGCAGTCTCCGGGAGCGGGACAATGAGCAGTTCTTC. The encoded protein is CASSLRERDNEQFF.

The V gene is TRBV19, the J gene TRBJ2-2; TRBD2 might be the D (5 bases). The CDR3 is made up of 13 amino acids. Germline lookup yields CDR1 LNHDA and CDR2 SQIVND (reference sequence). Deletions cut 7 bases from V and 1 base from J, with 7 bases between. This CDR3 is CASTGENTGELFF. CDR3 sequence (DNA): TGTGCCAGTACCGGGGAGAACACCGGGGAGCTGTTTTTT. Combining the CDR3 with reference TRBV19 and TRBJ2-2 gives the whole variable domain DGGITQSPKYLFRKEGQNVTLSCEQNLNHDAMYWYRQDPGQGLRLIYYSQIVNDFQKGDIAEGYSVSREKKESFPLTVTSAQKNPTAFYLCASTGENTGELFFGEGSRLTVL.

V gene TRBV7-2 combines with J gene TRBJ1-5; TRBD1 might be the D (5 bases). In germline, CDR1 is SGHTA, CDR2 FQGNSA. The V gene lost 4 bases and the J gene lost 7 bases, with 11 bases spanning the gap. This CDR3 has 13 residues. The CDR3 region is CASSSLRGQPQHF. The CDR3 bases are TGTGCCAGCAGCTCCCTTCGGGGCCAGCCCCAGCATTTT.

The chain is built from TRBV13 and TRBJ2-7; tentatively, D is TRBD1 (6 bases). V dropped 5 bases and J dropped 4 bases, with 9 bases sitting between them. CDR3 length: 12 residues. CDR1 and CDR2 from the germline V gene are PRHDT and FYEKMQ (reference sequence). CDR3 coding DNA: TGTGCCAGCAGCGGGGGCTTTTACGAGCAGTACTTC. This encodes CASSGGFYEQYF.

The chain joins TRBV6-5 to TRBJ1-6; 7 bases match TRBD1. This CDR3 has 15 amino acids. The V gene's germline CDR1 is MNHEY and CDR2 SVGAGI. Trimming removed 2 bases from V and 6 bases from J; junction bases left unmatched: 4. CDR3 DNA sequence: TGTGCCAGCAGTTACATGACAGGGAGTAATTCACCCCTCCACTTT. It codes for CASSYMTGSNSPLHF.

V usage is TRBV28 and J usage is TRBJ1-1, with a possible D match to TRBD1 (6 bases). The germline V gene encodes CDR1 MDHEN and CDR2 SYDVKM. The CDR3 covers 16 residues. The V end was cut by 5 bases, the J end by 2 bases, with 18 bases between. CDR3 region: CASSPPGGQGNTEAFF. The DNA of the CDR3 is TGTGCCAGCAGTCCCCCGGGGGGGCAGGGTAACACTGAAGCTTTCTTT. Full variable domain (missing parts from reference TRBV28 and TRBJ1-1): DVKVTQSSRYLVKRTGEKVFLECVQDMDHENMFWYRQDPGLGLRLIYFSYDVKMKEKGDIPEGYSVSREKKERFSLILESASTNQTSMYLCASSPPGGQGNTEAFFGQGTRLTVV.